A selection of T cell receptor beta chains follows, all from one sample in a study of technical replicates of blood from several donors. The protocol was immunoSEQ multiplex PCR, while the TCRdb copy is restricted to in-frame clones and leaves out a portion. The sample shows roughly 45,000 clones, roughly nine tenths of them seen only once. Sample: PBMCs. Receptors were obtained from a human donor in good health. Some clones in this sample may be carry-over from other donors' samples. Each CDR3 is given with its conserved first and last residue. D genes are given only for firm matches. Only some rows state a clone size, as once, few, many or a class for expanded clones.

CDR3: CASSFSGSWYEQYF
DNA: TGTGCCAGCAGTTTTAGCGGGAGCTGGTACGAGCAGTACTTC
length: 14
V: TRBV27
D: TRBD2
J: TRBJ2-7
size: .

CDR3: CASSLEPQETQYF
DNA: TGCGCCAGCAGCTTGGAGCCCCAAGAGACCCAGTACTTC
length: 13
V: TRBV5-1
D: .
J: TRBJ2-5
size: .

CDR3: CASSLGGNGNNEQFF
DNA: TGCGCCAGCAGCTTGGGAGGTAACGGGAACAATGAGCAGTTCTTC
length: 15
V: TRBV5-1
D: .
J: TRBJ2-1
size: .

CDR3: CASSPARGGKEKQYF
DNA: TGTGCCAGCTCGCCCGCCCGAGGGGGAAAGGAAAAGCAGTACTTC
length: 15
V: TRBV2
D: .
J: TRBJ2-7
size: .

CDR3: CASSRWGTSIETQYF
DNA: TGTGCCAGCAGCCGCTGGGGGACTAGCATAGAGACCCAGTACTTC
length: 15
V: TRBV5-6
D: TRBD2
J: TRBJ2-5
size: .

CDR3: CASSPRTGNTDTQYF
DNA: TGTGCCAGCAGCCCCCGGACAGGGAACACAGATACGCAGTATTTT
length: 15
V: TRBV7-8
D: TRBD1
J: TRBJ2-3
size: .

CDR3: CASRPGGGEGPETQYF
DNA: TGTGCCAGCAGGCCGGGCGGGGGCGAAGGTCCAGAGACCCAGTACTTC
length: 16
V: TRBV11-2
D: .
J: TRBJ2-5
size: .

CDR3: CASSLVGGYREQYF
DNA: TGTGCCAGCAGCTTGGTAGGGGGCTATCGGGAGCAGTACTTC
length: 14
V: TRBV5-6
D: TRBD1
J: TRBJ2-7
size: few

CDR3: CASSPAALRHYGYTF
DNA: TGTGCCAGCTCACCAGCGGCCCTGAGGCACTATGGCTACACCTTC
length: 15
V: TRBV18
D: .
J: TRBJ1-2
size: .

CDR3: CASSGNRGQGEAFF
DNA: TGTGCCAGCTCGGGTAACAGGGGGCAAGGTGAAGCTTTCTTT
length: 14
V: TRBV18
D: TRBD1
J: TRBJ1-1
size: .

CDR3: CASSYSNRLVDTEAFF
DNA: TGTGCCAGCAGTTACTCAAACAGGTTGGTCGACACTGAAGCTTTCTTT
length: 16
V: TRBV6-5
D: .
J: TRBJ1-1
size: once

CDR3: CASSRWGGAGDEQFF
DNA: TGTGCCAGCAGTCGCTGGGGAGGGGCGGGAGATGAGCAGTTCTTC
length: 15
V: TRBV6-4
D: TRBD2
J: TRBJ2-1
size: .

CDR3: CASSGFQRGIPGEQYF
DNA: TGTGCCAGCAGTGGATTCCAGCGGGGCATCCCCGGCGAGCAGTACTTC
length: 16
V: TRBV6-6
D: TRBD2
J: TRBJ2-7
size: .

CDR3: CASRGTGELFF
DNA: TGTGCCAGCCGCGGTACCGGGGAGCTGTTTTTT
length: 11
V: TRBV6-6
D: .
J: TRBJ2-2
size: .

CDR3: CASSSQGISGNTIYF
DNA: TGTGCCAGCAGTTCGCAGGGAATCTCTGGAAACACCATATATTTT
length: 15
V: TRBV2
D: .
J: TRBJ1-3
size: .

CDR3: CASSRSGALSYEQYF
DNA: TGTGCCAGCTCACGGTCGGGAGCTTTATCCTACGAGCAGTACTTC
length: 15
V: TRBV18
D: .
J: TRBJ2-7
size: .

CDR3: CASSQYRGLNTGELFF
DNA: TGTGCCAGCAGCCAATACAGGGGGCTTAACACCGGGGAGCTGTTTTTT
length: 16
V: TRBV4-2
D: TRBD1
J: TRBJ2-2
size: .

CDR3: CASSSRVFGTQYF
DNA: TGTGCCAGCAGCTCCCGCGTGTTCGGGACCCAGTACTTC
length: 13
V: TRBV7-8
D: .
J: TRBJ2-5
size: .

CDR3: CASSSGLAGYEQYF
DNA: TGTGCCAGCAGTTCGGGACTAGCGGGATACGAGCAGTACTTC
length: 14
V: TRBV27
D: TRBD2
J: TRBJ2-7
size: .

CDR3: CASSPSLDRNYGYTF
DNA: TGTGCCAGTAGTCCCTCCTTGGACAGAAACTATGGCTACACCTTC
length: 15
V: TRBV19
D: .
J: TRBJ1-2
size: .

CDR3: CSVDRDGTEAFF
DNA: TGCAGCGTTGACAGGGATGGCACTGAAGCTTTCTTT
length: 12
V: TRBV29-1
D: .
J: TRBJ1-1
size: .

CDR3: CAWSVGAPRDEQYF
DNA: TGTGCCTGGAGTGTAGGGGCGCCACGCGACGAGCAGTACTTC
length: 14
V: TRBV30
D: .
J: TRBJ2-7
size: .

CDR3: CASSRTSGSLGEQYF
DNA: TGCGCCAGCAGTCGGACTAGCGGGAGTCTCGGCGAGCAGTACTTC
length: 15
V: TRBV10-2
D: TRBD2
J: TRBJ2-7
size: .

CDR3: CASSLSTLQVSNTGELFF
DNA: TGTGCCAGCAGTTTATCCACACTACAAGTCTCGAACACCGGGGAGCTGTTTTTT
length: 18
V: TRBV27
D: .
J: TRBJ2-2
size: once

CDR3: CSVQGGTEAFF
DNA: TGCAGCGTGCAGGGTGGCACTGAAGCTTTCTTT
length: 11
V: TRBV29-1
D: .
J: TRBJ1-1
size: .

CDR3: CASMVAAGGHEQYF
DNA: TGTGCCAGCATGGTAGCGGCGGGAGGCCACGAGCAGTACTTC
length: 14
V: TRBV2
D: TRBD2
J: TRBJ2-7
size: .

CDR3: CASSPTGTVDTQYF
DNA: TGTGCCAGCAGCCCCACCGGGACAGTAGATACGCAGTATTTT
length: 14
V: TRBV7-3
D: TRBD1
J: TRBJ2-3
size: once

CDR3: CAISEPPVAGLSYNEQFF
DNA: TGTGCCATCAGTGAGCCACCCGTTGCGGGTCTCTCCTACAATGAGCAGTTCTTC
length: 18
V: TRBV10-3
D: .
J: TRBJ2-1
size: .

CDR3: CASRAGGRTNEKLFF
DNA: TGTGCCAGCAGGGCGGGGGGCAGAACTAATGAAAAACTGTTTTTT
length: 15
V: TRBV4-2
D: .
J: TRBJ1-4
size: once

CDR3: CASSHQGQGNQPQHF
DNA: TGTGCCAGCAGCCACCAGGGACAGGGAAATCAGCCCCAGCATTTT
length: 15
V: TRBV21-1
D: .
J: TRBJ1-5
size: .

CDR3: CASSLGLAGGRETQYF
DNA: TGTGCCAGCAGCTTAGGGCTAGCGGGAGGGCGGGAGACCCAGTACTTC
length: 16
V: TRBV7-6
D: TRBD2
J: TRBJ2-5
size: .

CDR3: CASSPEGQGANEKLFF
DNA: TGCGCCAGCAGCCCGGAGGGACAGGGGGCGAATGAAAAACTGTTTTTT
length: 16
V: TRBV5-1
D: TRBD1
J: TRBJ1-4
size: .

CDR3: CASSQDAAGTSYEQYF
DNA: TGCGCCAGCAGCCAAGATGCGGCCGGTACTTCCTACGAGCAGTACTTC
length: 16
V: TRBV4-3
D: .
J: TRBJ2-7
size: .

CDR3: CASSYVDRQGEAFF
DNA: TGTGCTAGCAGTTACGTGGACAGGCAGGGGGAAGCTTTCTTT
length: 14
V: TRBV6-5
D: TRBD1
J: TRBJ1-1
size: .

CDR3: CASSPPRRSNTEAFF
DNA: TGTGCCAGTAGTCCACCCCGGCGGTCGAACACTGAAGCTTTCTTT
length: 15
V: TRBV19
D: .
J: TRBJ1-1
size: few

CDR3: CAWRGQYSNQPQHF
DNA: TGTGCCTGGAGAGGACAGTATAGCAATCAGCCCCAGCATTTT
length: 14
V: TRBV30
D: .
J: TRBJ1-5
size: .

CDR3: CASSPRGSYEQYF
DNA: TGCGCCAGCAGCCCCCGGGGCTCCTACGAGCAGTACTTC
length: 13
V: TRBV4-3
D: .
J: TRBJ2-7
size: .

CDR3: CASSLGGLAFTGELFF
DNA: TGCGCCAGCAGCTTGGGGGGACTAGCTTTCACCGGGGAGCTGTTTTTT
length: 16
V: TRBV5-1
D: TRBD2
J: TRBJ2-2
size: .

CDR3: CASTQTGANTGELFF
DNA: TGTGCCAGTACCCAGACAGGGGCCAACACCGGGGAGCTGTTTTTT
length: 15
V: TRBV19
D: TRBD1
J: TRBJ2-2
size: .

CDR3: CASSPGTEPLLETQYF
DNA: TGTGCCAGCAGCCCAGGGACAGAGCCCCTATTGGAGACCCAGTACTTC
length: 16
V: TRBV5-4
D: TRBD1
J: TRBJ2-5
size: .

CDR3: CASSQEPGQLYGYTF
DNA: TGCGCCAGCAGCCAGGAGCCGGGACAGCTGTATGGCTACACCTTC
length: 15
V: TRBV4-1
D: TRBD1
J: TRBJ1-2
size: .

CDR3: CASSAQQGWGNEKLFF
DNA: TGTGCCAGCAGCGCCCAACAGGGTTGGGGGAATGAAAAACTGTTTTTT
length: 16
V: TRBV7-2
D: .
J: TRBJ1-4
size: .

CDR3: CASSSSDSFNQPQHF
DNA: TGTGCCAGCAGCTCTTCTGACAGCTTTAATCAGCCCCAGCATTTT
length: 15
V: TRBV5-8
D: .
J: TRBJ1-5
size: few

CDR3: CASSVGNRESYGYTF
DNA: TGTGCCAGCAGCGTGGGGAACCGGGAGTCCTATGGCTACACCTTC
length: 15
V: TRBV9
D: .
J: TRBJ1-2
size: .

CDR3: CASQENRNTEAFF
DNA: TGTGCCAGCCAAGAGAATCGGAACACTGAAGCTTTCTTT
length: 13
V: TRBV2
D: .
J: TRBJ1-1
size: .

CDR3: CASSLSGEQYF
DNA: TGCGCCAGCAGCTTGTCGGGGGAGCAGTACTTC
length: 11
V: TRBV5-1
D: .
J: TRBJ2-7
size: .

CDR3: CASSQGQGNTEAFF
DNA: TGCGCCAGCAGCCAAGGACAGGGTAACACTGAAGCTTTCTTT
length: 14
V: TRBV4-3
D: TRBD1
J: TRBJ1-1
size: once

CDR3: CAIDDRGYEQYF
DNA: TGTGCCATCGATGACAGGGGCTACGAGCAGTACTTC
length: 12
V: TRBV10-3
D: TRBD1
J: TRBJ2-7
size: .

CDR3: CAILRSANYNEQFF
DNA: TGTGCCATCCTAAGGAGCGCCAACTACAATGAGCAGTTCTTC
length: 14
V: TRBV6-1
D: .
J: TRBJ2-1
size: .

CDR3: CASSILTGFGEKLFF
DNA: TGTGCCAGCAGTATCCTGACAGGGTTTGGCGAAAAACTGTTTTTT
length: 15
V: TRBV28
D: TRBD1
J: TRBJ1-4
size: .

CDR3: CASSNAQGGGYTF
DNA: TGTGCCAGTAGCAACGCCCAAGGGGGTGGCTACACCTTC
length: 13
V: TRBV19
D: .
J: TRBJ1-2
size: .

CDR3: CASSFQGDTEAFF
DNA: TGCGCCAGCAGCTTTCAGGGCGACACTGAAGCTTTCTTT
length: 13
V: TRBV5-1
D: .
J: TRBJ1-1
size: once

CDR3: CASSLALSGSGELFF
DNA: TGTGCCAGCAGCTTAGCGCTTTCGGGGTCCGGGGAGCTGTTTTTT
length: 15
V: TRBV7-6
D: .
J: TRBJ2-2
size: .

CDR3: CASSLNGGGYNEQFF
DNA: TGTGCCAGCAGCTTAAACGGCGGGGGGTACAATGAGCAGTTCTTC
length: 15
V: TRBV7-3
D: TRBD2
J: TRBJ2-1
size: .